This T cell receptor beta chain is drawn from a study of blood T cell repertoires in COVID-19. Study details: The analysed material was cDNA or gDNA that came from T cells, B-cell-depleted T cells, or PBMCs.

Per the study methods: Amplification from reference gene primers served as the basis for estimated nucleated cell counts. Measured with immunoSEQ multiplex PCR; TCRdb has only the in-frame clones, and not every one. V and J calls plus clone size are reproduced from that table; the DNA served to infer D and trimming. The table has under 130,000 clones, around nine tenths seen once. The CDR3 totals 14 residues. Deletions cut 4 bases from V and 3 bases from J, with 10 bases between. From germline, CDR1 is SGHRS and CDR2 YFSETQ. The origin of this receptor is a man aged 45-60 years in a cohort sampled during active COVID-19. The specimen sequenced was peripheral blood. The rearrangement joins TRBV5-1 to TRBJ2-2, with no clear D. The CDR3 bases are TGCGCCAGCAGCCTTCTTTCGGACACCGGGGAGCTGTTTTTT. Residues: CASSLLSDTGELFF.